The 28 T cell receptor beta chains below were found in one sample sequenced in a study of PD-1 blockade in classical Hodgkin lymphoma. Clones were read by immunoSEQ multiplex PCR, and TCRdb kept only the in-frame ones, dropping some. The sample has over 30,000 clones, 75% to 95% seen once. Relapses following autologous stem cell transplantation were seen in all patients, with brentuximab vedotin exposure varying. Magnetic negative selection was used to purify CD4+ T cells from PBMCs that had been thawed. Sequenced material: CD4+ T cells from blood, taken at baseline. The receptors were sampled from a human donor with classical Hodgkin lymphoma.

This chain links TRBV5-4 with TRBJ2-1; D may be TRBD1 (5 bases). Trimming stripped 4 bases from V and 4 bases from J, with 15 bases between. This CDR3 is built from 15 residues. Germline assignment: CDR1 SGHNT and CDR2 YYREEE (reference sequence). The CDR3 spells CASSPWTREYNEQFF. The CDR3 region has the DNA TGTGCCAGCAGCCCGTGGACAAGAGAATACAATGAGCAGTTCTTC.

CDR3 DNA: TGCGCCAGCAGCTTGCGTCAGACTATGAACACTGAAGCTTTCTTT. Encoded protein: CASSLRQTMNTEAFF. The chain combines TRBV5-1 with TRBJ1-1; the D is unclear. Germline V gene data show CDR1 as SGHRS and CDR2 as YFSETQ. V was trimmed by 1 base and J by 0 bases, leaving 10 bases between them. This CDR3 spans 15 amino acids. Full variable domain (remainder filled in from reference TRBV5-1 and TRBJ1-1): KAGVTQTPRYLIKTRGQQVTLSCSPISGHRSVSWYQQTPGQGLQFLFEYFSETQRNKGNFPGRFSGRQFSNSRSEMNVSTLELGDSALYLCASSLRQTMNTEAFFGQGTRLTVV.

This clone was observed a few times. This chain uses TRBV30 with TRBJ1-2; 8 bases match TRBD1. CDR1 is GTSNPN and CDR2 is SVGIG in the germline V gene (reference sequence). CDR3 size: 13 residues. The junction had 6 bases not matched to a gene; V was cut back by 4 bases and J by 5 bases. The CDR3 DNA reads TGTGCCTGGACTAACCGACAGGGGTATGGCTACACCTTC. Residues: CAWTNRQGYGYTF.

The V gene is TRBV2, the J gene TRBJ2-3; D might be TRBD2 (5 bases). In germline, CDR1 is SNHLY, CDR2 FYNNEI. Trimming left V 4 bases short and J 5 bases short, with 10 bases between. The CDR3 consists of 13 residues. The CDR3 DNA follows: TGTGCCAGCAGTGCCCGGGGATTAGATACGCAGTATTTT. Its translation is CASSARGLDTQYF.

The chain is built from TRBV5-5 and TRBJ1-2; 8 bases fit TRBD1. The CDR3 has 15 amino acids. The germline gives CDR1 SGHKS, CDR2 YYEKEE (reference sequence). The junction had 12 bases not matched to a gene; V was cut back by 6 bases and J by 5 bases. The CDR3 DNA follows: TGTGCCAGCATCGGGGGGACAGGAAACCCATATGGCTACACCTTC. Translation gives CASIGGTGNPYGYTF.

This clone came up once. The chain uses TRBV15 and TRBJ1-1; D is possibly TRBD1 (6 bases). The CDR3 loop spans 14 amino acids. The V gene lost 0 bases and the J gene lost 6 bases, with 11 bases spanning the gap. CDR1 is LNHNV, CDR2 YYDKDF, per germline (reference sequence). CDR3 DNA sequence: TGTGCCACCAGCAGAGATGTGGGGGGCTCTGAAGCTTTCTTT. This sequence encodes CATSRDVGGSEAFF.

The chain carries TRBV5-1 and TRBJ2-6; D perhaps matches TRBD1 (6 bases). This CDR3 has 14 amino acids. V gave up 7 bases and J gave up 3 bases, with 11 bases separating them. Germline-derived CDR1 and CDR2 are SGHRS and YFSETQ. The CDR3 coding sequence is TGCGCCAGCCTGGGACATGGTGGGGCCAACGTCCTGACTTTC. The encoded protein is CASLGHGGANVLTF.

The sample holds one count of this clone. This sequence joins TRBV28 and TRBJ2-7; weak D call: TRBD1 (6 bases). The CDR3 length is 13 residues. Trimming shortened V by 5 bases and J by 9 bases, and 17 bases separated the two germline ends. In germline, CDR1 is MDHEN, CDR2 SYDVKM. The CDR3 DNA follows: TGTGCCAGCAGTAGGACAGTCCTCCAGGGGCAGTACTTC. Amino acid sequence: CASSRTVLQGQYF.

The chain carries TRBV6-1 and TRBJ2-5; no reliable D call. V shed 7 bases and J shed 5 bases, with 20 bases lying between them. Germline CDR1 is MNHNS and CDR2 is SASEGT. The CDR3 runs 15 residues. The chain's CDR3 is CASNEGPSRWETQYF. The CDR3 DNA follows: TGTGCCAGCAACGAAGGACCTTCAAGGTGGGAGACCCAGTACTTC.

The chain has TRBV28 and TRBJ1-5; 10 bases line up with TRBD1. J was trimmed by 7 bases and V by 5 bases; bases with no gene match: 5. There are 14 residues in the CDR3. CDR1 MDHEN and CDR2 SYDVKM come from the germline V gene. The CDR3 DNA is TGTGCCAGCAGTCCGGGACAGGGGACCCAGCCCCAGCATTTT. Translated: CASSPGQGTQPQHF.

The chain uses TRBV5-1 and TRBJ2-1; no clear D. The germline gives CDR1 SGHRS, CDR2 YFSETQ. The CDR3 is 15 residues long. Trimming removed 1 base from V and 5 bases from J, with 13 bases in between. The CDR3 nucleotides are TGCGCCAGCAGCTTGTCTCCTAGATCTGACAATGAGCAGTTCTTC. Amino acids: CASSLSPRSDNEQFF.

The gene calls are TRBV27 and TRBJ1-2; a weak D match, TRBD1 (5 bases). Germline CDR1 reads MNHEY; CDR2 reads SMNVEV (reference sequence). V was clipped by 3 bases and J by 0 bases, with 8 bases between them. This CDR3 is 14 amino acids long. As DNA, the CDR3 is TGTGCCAGCAGTTTTGGGGGTTCTAACTATGGCTACACCTTC. It encodes CASSFGGSNYGYTF.

This chain links TRBV5-1 with TRBJ1-2, with D possibly matching TRBD1 (5 bases). The ends were cut back, 0 bases at V and 5 bases at J, with 14 bases in the middle. From germline, CDR1 is SGHRS and CDR2 YFSETQ. There are 15 residues in the CDR3. CDR3 residues: CASSLAQGMVYGYTF. CDR3 coding DNA: TGCGCCAGCAGCTTGGCGCAGGGAATGGTTTATGGCTACACCTTC.

The chain carries TRBV28 and TRBJ2-1, with 8 nucleotides matching TRBD2. V lost 6 bases and J lost 7; bases outside the gene matches: 11. Germline CDR1 and CDR2: MDHEN and SYDVKM. The CDR3 is 15 residues long. The CDR3 protein is CASRIRVGRGNEQFF. CDR3 in DNA: TGTGCCAGCAGGATAAGAGTCGGGAGGGGGAATGAGCAGTTCTTC.

The chain uses TRBV28 and TRBJ1-1, with 8 bases lining up with TRBD1. There are 15 residues in the CDR3. Germline-derived CDR1 and CDR2 are MDHEN and SYDVKM. The J segment lost 3 bases and the V segment lost 3 bases, leaving 6 bases of the junction unmatched. For the CDR3, the DNA is TGTGCCAGCAGTTTTGGTCTCAGGGGGCACACTGAAGCTTTCTTT. Protein sequence: CASSFGLRGHTEAFF.

V gene TRBV11-2 combines with J gene TRBJ2-1; a possible D gene is TRBD2 (6 bases). This CDR3 spans 13 amino acids. V gave up 5 bases and J gave up 8 bases, with 13 bases separating them. Germline V gene data show CDR1 as SGHAT and CDR2 as FQNNGV. CDR3 sequence reads: CASSPYGSHEQFF. CDR3 sequence (DNA): TGTGCCAGCAGCCCTTACGGGAGTCATGAGCAGTTCTTC.

The chain carries TRBV29-1 and TRBJ2-3, with TRBD2 matching over 11 bases. Germline CDR1 SQVTM, CDR2 ANQGSEA. Trimming removed 7 bases from V and 4 bases from J; junction bases left unmatched: 7. The CDR3 has 14 amino acids. For the CDR3, the DNA is TGCAGCGCTTCTAGCGGGAGGAGGGCAGATACGCAGTATTTT. This sequence encodes CSASSGRRADTQYF.

V gene TRBV10-2 combines with J gene TRBJ2-7; no reliable D call. Trimming took 0 bases from V and 2 from J, leaving 11 bases between them. CDR3 length equals 15 residues. Germline CDR1 reads WSHSY; CDR2 reads SAAADI. The CDR3 reads CASSESAGLAYEQYF. CDR3 coding DNA: TGCGCCAGCAGTGAGTCCGCCGGATTAGCCTACGAGCAGTACTTC.

V usage is TRBV28 and J usage is TRBJ2-3, with 9 nucleotides matching TRBD2. The germline V gene encodes CDR1 MDHEN and CDR2 SYDVKM. The CDR3 is made up of 20 amino acids. The junction had 16 bases not matched to a gene; V was cut back by 3 bases and J by 0 bases. The CDR3 is CASSLKQVSAGGSSTDTQYF. The CDR3 region has the DNA TGTGCCAGCAGTTTGAAGCAAGTCTCTGCGGGAGGGTCTAGCACAGATACGCAGTATTTT.

The chain employs TRBV19 and TRBJ2-7; D gene uncertain. Trimming left V 6 bases short and J 2 bases short, with 11 bases between. Germline V lookup: CDR1 LNHDA, CDR2 SQIVND (reference sequence). This CDR3 spans 13 amino acids. CDR3 DNA: TGTGCCAGTAGCAAGGGTAAGGCCTACGAGCAGTACTTC. Protein: CASSKGKAYEQYF.

The chain is built from TRBV9 and TRBJ2-3, with 11 bases that match TRBD2. This CDR3 has 17 residues. With V trimmed by 3 bases and J by 4 bases, 10 bases remained unmatched. Per germline, CDR1 SGDLS and CDR2 YYNGEE. CDR3 nucleotide sequence: TGTGCCAGCAGCGCCGCATTATTAGCGGGAGGGCCAGATACGCAGTATTTT. This encodes CASSAALLAGGPDTQYF.

CDR3 DNA: TGTGCCAGCAGTTCCCACGGGGGCAATGAGCAGTTCTTC. This gives the protein CASSSHGGNEQFF. The chain employs TRBV2 and TRBJ2-1; D possibly corresponds to TRBD2 (6 bases). Trimming stripped 5 bases from V and 6 bases from J, with 11 bases between. Per the germline V gene, CDR1 is SNHLY and CDR2 is FYNNEI. The CDR3 covers 13 residues.

The gene calls are TRBV7-9 and TRBJ1-4; 8 nucleotides align to TRBD1. The trim removed 6 bases at V and 8 bases at J, leaving 11 bases unmatched. The CDR3 loop spans 15 amino acids. Germline loops: CDR1 SEHNR, CDR2 FQNEAQ (reference sequence). This CDR3 is CASRGSRTGGEKLFF. CDR3 coding DNA: TGTGCCAGCAGAGGGAGTCGCACAGGGGGGGAAAAACTGTTTTTT.

The chain employs TRBV27 and TRBJ2-1; 9 bases fit TRBD2. The germline CDR1 and CDR2 sequences are MNHEY and SMNVEV (reference sequence). The CDR3 has 18 residues. Trimming removed 5 bases from V and 10 bases from J; junction bases left unmatched: 21. CDR3 residues: CASSTTPSGALSIREQFF. CDR3 coding DNA: TGTGCCAGCAGTACCACCCCTAGCGGGGCCTTGTCAATTCGAGAGCAGTTCTTC.

This chain connects TRBV19 to TRBJ2-3; 10 bases fit TRBD2. The junction had 17 bases not matched to a gene; V was cut back by 8 bases and J by 3 bases. The CDR3 is made up of 18 amino acids. Germline V gene lookup returns CDR1 LNHDA and CDR2 SQIVND (reference sequence). The CDR3 loop reads CASAGLASGSIRTDTQYF. DNA of the CDR3: TGTGCCAGTGCCGGTTTGGCTAGCGGGAGTATCAGGACAGATACGCAGTATTTT.

The CDR3 DNA follows: TGTGCCATCAGTGACATGGGGTACCAAGAGACCCAGTACTTC. It is translated as CAISDMGYQETQYF. The chain combines TRBV10-3 with TRBJ2-5, with D unresolved. Trimming took 3 bases from V and 0 from J, leaving 8 bases between them. The CDR3 has 14 amino acids. From germline, CDR1 is ENHRY and CDR2 SYGVKD.

A remark on this clone: At one of its ends the junction is not consistent with the germline gene, which may arise from a read error. The chain couples TRBV7-7 to TRBJ2-5; D gene ambiguous. CDR3 length: 14 amino acids. Germline CDR1 and CDR2: SSHAT and FNYEAQ (reference sequence). The CDR3: CASSLDRVVETQYF. In nucleotides, the CDR3 is TGTGCTAGCAGCTTAGATAGGGTTGTGGAGACCCAGTACTTC.

This clone was observed a few times. This CDR3 is CASRIQGAGYTF. The CDR3 nucleotides are TGTGCCAGCAGGATACAGGGTGCTGGCTACACCTTC. This sequence joins TRBV6-1 and TRBJ1-2, with a weak D call TRBD1 (6 bases). The V and J ends lost 6 bases and 7 bases respectively, with 12 bases between them. The V gene's germline CDR1 is MNHNS and CDR2 SASEGT. CDR3 size: 12 residues.